This TCR beta chain is drawn from a study of blood T cell repertoires in COVID-19. Whole-study context: Researchers got acute and convalescent COVID-19 samples from the United States, Italy and Spain. T cells, B-cell-depleted T cells, or PBMCs provided the cDNA or gDNA that served as material.

Original processing methods: From reference gene primer amplification, estimates of nucleated cell counts were derived. Clones were sequenced by immunoSEQ multiplex PCR, and TCRdb holds only the in-frame ones, with some missing. The V and J calls and clone size are taken from that table; D and trimming were inferred from the DNA. The data contain tens of thousands of clones, over 65% of them singletons. The CDR3 spans 13 residues. V was pared by 8 bases and J by 7 bases, with 6 bases of the junction left unmatched. Per germline, CDR1 WSHSY and CDR2 SAAADI. This clonotype was sampled from a human donor in a cohort sampled during active COVID-19. Material: peripheral blood. V usage is TRBV10-2 and J usage is TRBJ2-5, with 11 positions matching TRBD2. The CDR3 reads CASRLAGWGTQYF. The CDR3 bases are TGCGCCAGCCGACTAGCGGGGTGGGGGACCCAGTACTTC.